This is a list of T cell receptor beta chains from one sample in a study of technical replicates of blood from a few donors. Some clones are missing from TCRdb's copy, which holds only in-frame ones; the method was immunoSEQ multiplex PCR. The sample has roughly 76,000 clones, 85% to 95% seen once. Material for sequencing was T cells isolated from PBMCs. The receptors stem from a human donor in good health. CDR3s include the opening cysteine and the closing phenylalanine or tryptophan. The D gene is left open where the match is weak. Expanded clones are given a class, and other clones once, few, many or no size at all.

cdr3_aa: CASRQGTGGFSYGYTF; cdr3_nt: TGTGCCAGCAGACAAGGGACAGGGGGTTTTAGCTATGGCTACACCTTC; v_call: TRBV28; d_call: TRBD1; cdr3_length: 16; j_call: TRBJ1-2; clone_size: .
cdr3_aa: CASRWRGDYEQYF; cdr3_nt: TGTGCCAGCCGATGGCGGGGGGACTACGAGCAGTACTTC; v_call: TRBV5-5; d_call: TRBD2; cdr3_length: 13; j_call: TRBJ2-7; clone_size: .
cdr3_aa: CASTSGTGGYEQYF; cdr3_nt: TGTGCCAGCACCTCCGGGACAGGGGGCTACGAGCAGTACTTC; v_call: TRBV11-2; d_call: TRBD1; cdr3_length: 14; j_call: TRBJ2-7; clone_size: once
cdr3_aa: CASSEDGLAGAMFF; cdr3_nt: TGTGCCAGCAGTGAAGATGGACTAGCGGGGGCCATGTTCTTC; v_call: TRBV2; d_call: TRBD2; cdr3_length: 14; j_call: TRBJ2-1; clone_size: .
cdr3_aa: CASSLDRELPLNSPLHF; cdr3_nt: TGTGCCAGCAGCTTAGATCGCGAATTACCGCTTAATTCACCCCTCCACTTT; v_call: TRBV11-2; d_call: .; cdr3_length: 17; j_call: TRBJ1-6; clone_size: once
cdr3_aa: CASSTSNPDRDSYNEQFF; cdr3_nt: TGTGCCAGCAGCACCTCAAACCCAGACAGGGACTCCTACAATGAGCAGTTCTTC; v_call: TRBV21-1; d_call: .; cdr3_length: 18; j_call: TRBJ2-1; clone_size: .
cdr3_aa: CASSDTTYPTEAFF; cdr3_nt: TGTGCCAGCAGTGATACGACATATCCGACTGAAGCTTTCTTT; v_call: TRBV6-4; d_call: .; cdr3_length: 14; j_call: TRBJ1-1; clone_size: .
cdr3_aa: CASGSDPSGAYEQYF; cdr3_nt: TGTGCTAGTGGTTCGGACCCTTCAGGGGCCTACGAGCAGTACTTC; v_call: TRBV12-5; d_call: .; cdr3_length: 15; j_call: TRBJ2-7; clone_size: .
cdr3_aa: CASATAPTINIQYF; cdr3_nt: TGTGCCAGCGCGACAGCGCCTACAATCAACATTCAGTACTTC; v_call: TRBV5-5; d_call: .; cdr3_length: 14; j_call: TRBJ2-4; clone_size: .
cdr3_aa: CASSYRQRGSPDTQYF; cdr3_nt: TGTGCCAGCAGCTACCGTCAGCGGGGGTCACCAGATACGCAGTATTTT; v_call: TRBV7-2; d_call: TRBD2; cdr3_length: 16; j_call: TRBJ2-3; clone_size: once
cdr3_aa: CASSSPGLAGSGATQYF; cdr3_nt: TGTGCCAGCAGCTCACCCGGACTAGCGGGCTCCGGAGCTACCCAGTACTTC; v_call: TRBV7-7; d_call: TRBD2; cdr3_length: 17; j_call: TRBJ2-5; clone_size: .
cdr3_aa: CASMQWGPPDTQYF; cdr3_nt: TGTGCCAGCATGCAGTGGGGGCCGCCAGATACGCAGTATTTT; v_call: TRBV7-2; d_call: .; cdr3_length: 14; j_call: TRBJ2-3; clone_size: .
cdr3_aa: CASSHRTGFYEQYF; cdr3_nt: TGTGCCAGCAGCCACCGAACAGGGTTCTACGAGCAGTACTTC; v_call: TRBV6-1; d_call: .; cdr3_length: 14; j_call: TRBJ2-7; clone_size: .
cdr3_aa: CATSRDEDEQYF; cdr3_nt: TGTGCCACCAGCAGAGACGAGGACGAGCAGTACTTC; v_call: TRBV15; d_call: .; cdr3_length: 12; j_call: TRBJ2-7; clone_size: .
cdr3_aa: CASLVGQGYEQYF; cdr3_nt: TGTGCCAGTCTCGTAGGACAGGGCTACGAGCAGTACTTC; v_call: TRBV18; d_call: TRBD1; cdr3_length: 13; j_call: TRBJ2-7; clone_size: .
cdr3_aa: CASSHTGTGGDEQYF; cdr3_nt: TGCGCCAGCAGCCACACCGGGACAGGGGGGGACGAGCAGTACTTC; v_call: TRBV5-1; d_call: TRBD1; cdr3_length: 15; j_call: TRBJ2-7; clone_size: .
cdr3_aa: CASSLSSYRAGEQYF; cdr3_nt: TGTGCCAGCAGTTTATCGTCGTACAGGGCTGGAGAGCAGTACTTC; v_call: TRBV28; d_call: .; cdr3_length: 15; j_call: TRBJ2-7; clone_size: .
cdr3_aa: CASSLAASSYYEQYF; cdr3_nt: TGCGCCAGCAGCCTCGCGGCCTCTTCATACTACGAGCAGTACTTC; v_call: TRBV5-1; d_call: .; cdr3_length: 15; j_call: TRBJ2-7; clone_size: .
cdr3_aa: CASRSPRRGFSDTQYF; cdr3_nt: TGTGCCAGCCGATCTCCACGGAGAGGGTTTTCGGATACGCAGTATTTT; v_call: TRBV27; d_call: .; cdr3_length: 16; j_call: TRBJ2-3; clone_size: once
cdr3_aa: CASSLPSGRHEQFF; cdr3_nt: TGTGCCAGCAGCTTGCCTAGCGGGAGGCATGAGCAGTTCTTC; v_call: TRBV5-6; d_call: TRBD2; cdr3_length: 14; j_call: TRBJ2-1; clone_size: .